A single sample is the source of the 2 T cell receptor beta chains below, sequenced in a study of T cell repertoires in cytomegalovirus infection. A single record per CDR3 protein comes from TCRdb applying MiXCR to the reads. The sample consists of approximately 170,000 distinct CDR3 sequences, approximately 15% of them appearing once. Sequencing was done on a sample of PBMCs. These receptors were taken from a human donor in good health (CMV status not recorded). Some clones in this sample may be carry-over from other donors' samples.

This clonotype was seen ten or more times. The J gene is TRBJ2-5, the V gene TRBV4-3; D is possibly TRBD1 (5 bases). Germline CDR1 and CDR2: LGHNA and YSLEER. The CDR3 runs to 15 residues. V lost 0 bases and J 1 base, leaving 9 bases between the germline ends. CDR3 bases: TGCGCCAGCAGCCAAGACGACAGATCCCAAGAGACCCAGTACTTC. Protein product: CASSQDDRSQETQYF.

This clonotype was seen many times. The V gene is TRBV20-1, the J gene TRBJ1-2; no reliable D call. V dropped 1 base and J dropped 2 bases, with 8 bases sitting between them. This CDR3 is 13 amino acids long. Per germline, CDR1 DFQATT and CDR2 SNEGSKA (reference sequence). CDR3 region: CSARAAANYGYTF. For the CDR3, the DNA is TGCAGTGCTAGAGCCGCAGCGAACTATGGCTACACCTTC.